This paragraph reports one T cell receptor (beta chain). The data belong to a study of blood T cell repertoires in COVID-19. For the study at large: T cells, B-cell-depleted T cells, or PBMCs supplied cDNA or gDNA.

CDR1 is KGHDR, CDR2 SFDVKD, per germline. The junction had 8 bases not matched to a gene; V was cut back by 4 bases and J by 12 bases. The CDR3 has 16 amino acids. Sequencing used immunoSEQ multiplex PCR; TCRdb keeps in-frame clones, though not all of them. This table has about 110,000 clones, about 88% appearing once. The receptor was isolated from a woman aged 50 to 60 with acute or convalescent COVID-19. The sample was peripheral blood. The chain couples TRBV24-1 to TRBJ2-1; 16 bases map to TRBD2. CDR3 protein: CATSEPGTSGRAVQFF. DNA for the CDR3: TGTGCCACCAGTGAGCCCGGGACTAGCGGGAGGGCAGTGCAGTTCTTC.